This note documents a single T cell receptor (beta chain) sequence. The data were produced by immunoSEQ multiplex PCR, yet TCRdb's version contains in-frame clones alone and is incomplete. The sample lists around 240,000 clones, around 93% seen once, with 1.2% in the top ten. The data belong to a study of blood T cell repertoires in COVID-19. Sequencing input: PBMCs or T cells enriched from blood (not recorded which). The sequence was collected from a human donor in a cohort exposed to, infected with or recovered from COVID-19 (not recorded which). The donor label of this sample is uncertain.

CDR3 sequence reads: CASRPPPGVEYGYTF. Written as DNA, the CDR3 is TGTGCCAGCAGACCCCCCCCAGGGGTGGAGTATGGCTACACCTTC. The rearrangement links TRBV6-5 to TRBJ1-2, with D perhaps TRBD1 (6 bases). CDR1 and CDR2 from the germline V gene are MNHEY and SVGAGI. The CDR3 is 15 amino acids. V lost 6 bases and J lost 5, with 19 bases in between.